The clone carrying this T cell receptor (beta chain) was observed at least ten times. This record comes from a study of blood T cell repertoires in COVID-19. Germline V gene sequence: CDR1 MNHEY, CDR2 SMNVEV (reference sequence). The CDR3 spans 17 residues. V lost 7 bases and J 3 bases, leaving 21 bases between the germline ends. In the study's own analysis: Scientists estimated how many nucleated cells there were by amplifying reference gene primers. Produced via immunoSEQ multiplex PCR; TCRdb's table is partial and in-frame only. V, J and clone size are taken as reported in that table, and D and trimming were inferred from the DNA itself. The sample consists of roughly 100,000 clones, 70% to 75% of them appearing once.

This chain connects TRBV27 to TRBJ1-4, with D tentatively TRBD1 (6 bases). The receptor comes from a human donor with acute or convalescent COVID-19. The donor label of this sample is uncertain. Sequenced input: peripheral blood. This CDR3 is CASTLSFRGRANEKLFF. The CDR3 region has the DNA TGTGCCAGCACCCTTAGTTTTAGGGGGAGGGCTAATGAAAAACTGTTTTTT.